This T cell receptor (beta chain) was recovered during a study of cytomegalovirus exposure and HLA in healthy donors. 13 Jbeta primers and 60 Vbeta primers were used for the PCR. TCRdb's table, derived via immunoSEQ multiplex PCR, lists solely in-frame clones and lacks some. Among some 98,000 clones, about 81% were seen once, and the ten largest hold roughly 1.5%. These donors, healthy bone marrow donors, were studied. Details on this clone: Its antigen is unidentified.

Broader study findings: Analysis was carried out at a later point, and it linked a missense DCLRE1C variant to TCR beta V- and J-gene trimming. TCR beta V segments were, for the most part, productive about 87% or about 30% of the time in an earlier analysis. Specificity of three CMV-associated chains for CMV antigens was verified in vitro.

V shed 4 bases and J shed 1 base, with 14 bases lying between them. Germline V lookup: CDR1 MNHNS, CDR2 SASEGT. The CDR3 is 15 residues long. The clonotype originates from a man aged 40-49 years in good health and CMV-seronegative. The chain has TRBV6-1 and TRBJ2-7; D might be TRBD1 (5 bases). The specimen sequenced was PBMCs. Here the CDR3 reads CASSGLTVPSYEQYF. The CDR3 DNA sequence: TGTGCCAGCAGTGGGTTGACAGTCCCATCCTACGAGCAGTACTTC.